Given below is one T cell receptor (beta chain) in context. The antigen is unknown. The data stem from a study of T cell repertoires in cytomegalovirus infection. Study in general: Researchers turned to recently identified HLA-C-restricted CMV epitopes as well as well-studied HLA-B-restricted ones. CMV infection together with matching HLA type was indicated by public TCR beta signatures. General study results and limits: Public TCR beta family frequency separated CMV-and-HLA carriers, including in an independent cohort. Dominating the ex vivo response were TCR beta clonotypes that were CMV-specific and HLA-C-restricted.

TCRdb analysed the reads with MiXCR anew, one entry per CDR3 protein. This table has fewer than 85,000 distinct CDR3 sequences, 40% to 50% appearing once. The CDR3 has 15 residues. Germline CDR1 WSHSY, CDR2 SAAADI. V dropped 2 bases and J dropped 2 bases, with 10 bases sitting between them. The sequence was obtained from a human donor in good health (CMV status not recorded). Some clones in this sample may be carry-over from other donors' samples. The chain recombines TRBV10-2 with TRBJ2-4; no reliable D call. The specimen comprised CD8+ T cells from cultured PBMCs, sampled from culture after CMV antigen stimulation. This CDR3 reads CASSERMHPKNIQYF. The CDR3 DNA sequence: TGCGCCAGCAGTGAGAGAATGCACCCCAAAAACATTCAGTACTTC.